This T cell receptor beta chain is drawn from a study of blood T cell repertoires in COVID-19. About the study: Donors in the United States, Italy and Spain gave samples during acute or convalescent COVID-19.

Trimming took 4 bases from V and 7 from J, leaving 13 bases between them. The CDR3 length is 13 residues. Germline V CDR1 and CDR2: MDHEN, SYDVKM. Authors' methods: Amplifying reference gene primers gave estimates of nucleated cell counts. Assay: immunoSEQ multiplex PCR; the TCRdb copy retains only in-frame clones and omits some. From that table come the V and J calls and clone size; the DNA was used to work out D and trimming. The sample has under 300,000 clones; approximately 82% are singletons. Specimen: peripheral blood. The V gene is TRBV28, the J gene TRBJ1-2; D perhaps matches TRBD1 (6 bases). The TCR comes from a man aged 55 to 70 who had recovered from COVID-19. CDR3 sequence reads: CASSYTRGGGYTF. DNA of the CDR3: TGTGCCAGCAGTTATACTAGGGGGGGTGGCTACACCTTC.